What follows are 9 T cell receptor beta chains derived from one specimen sequenced in a study of T-cell memory formation after mild COVID-19 (dated by TCRdb to the early 2020s). Libraries were made using 5' RACE. Sequenced using an Illumina NovaSeq 6000. TCRdb took the public reads, trimmed them with fastp at Q25, ran MiXCR for clone calling and kept in-frame beta chains. Identical CDR3 protein sequences are pooled into one entry, listed with their most common genes and DNA. This sample gives around 420,000 distinct CDR3 sequences in total; roughly a quarter of them show up just once. The top ten clonotypes cover around 8.1% of the sample. Sequencing used PBMCs or a T cell subset sorted from them (not recorded which). The receptors originated from an adult woman who had mild COVID-19 (a few samples of this study predate the infection). The sample titles of this study are shuffled in the database, so cell type and time point are left out; the donor was told from shared clones.

This clonotype was counted a single time. The rearrangement joins TRBV4-3 to TRBJ2-1; TRBD2 matches at 8 bases. Germline assignment: CDR1 LGHNA and CDR2 YSLEER. Trimming took 1 base from V and 5 from J; bases not matched to a gene: 10. This CDR3 spans 17 amino acids. The CDR3 bases are TGCGCCAGCAGCCAAGGCCTTAGCCCGCGGGAGGACAATGAGCAGTTCTTC. Residues: CASSQGLSPREDNEQFF.

The CDR3 bases are TGTGCCAGCAGCCCCCAGGCTAGCGGGAGTGTAGATACGCAGTATTTT. As protein: CASSPQASGSVDTQYF. The chain carries TRBV7-2 and TRBJ2-3, with 10 bases identical to TRBD2. This CDR3 has 16 residues. The germline V gene encodes CDR1 SGHTA and CDR2 FQGNSA. With 5 bases clipped from V and 5 bases from J, the junction kept 10 bases outside the gene matches.

This rearrangement joins TRBV7-9 to TRBJ2-2; tentatively, D is TRBD2 (6 bases). This CDR3 has 15 amino acids. V gave up 5 bases and J gave up 5 bases, with 15 bases separating them. Per germline, CDR1 SEHNR and CDR2 FQNEAQ (reference sequence). In DNA form, the CDR3 reads TGTGCCAGCAGCCCTGAGCGGGTTCGGACCGGGGAGCTGTTTTTT. Translated, it gives CASSPERVRTGELFF.

The rearrangement joins TRBV12-5 to TRBJ1-1, with 11 bases matching TRBD1. From germline, CDR1 is LGHNT and CDR2 FRNRAP. This CDR3 contains 19 residues. Losses at the gene ends were 0 bases for V and 4 bases for J; bases not matched to a gene: 13. The CDR3 coding sequence is TGTGCTAGTGGTTTGGTTCTAGGACAGGGGGCACGTAGAAGCACTGAAGCTTTCTTT. The encoded protein is CASGLVLGQGARRSTEAFF.

This clonotype came up many times. The chain combines TRBV7-6 with TRBJ2-1; perhaps TRBD2 as D (5 bases). This CDR3 has 13 residues. V dropped 3 bases and J dropped 13 bases, with 16 bases sitting between them. The germline V gene encodes CDR1 SGHVS and CDR2 FNYEAQ. The DNA for the CDR3 is TGTGCCAGCAGCTTTGTGAGGGCCGACCCACAGTTCTTC. Protein: CASSFVRADPQFF.

In its sample, this clonotype was seen a few times. The J gene is TRBJ1-1, the V gene TRBV9; possible D gene TRBD1, 5 bases. Trimming took 6 bases from V and 3 from J, leaving 9 bases between them. Germline V gene lookup returns CDR1 SGDLS and CDR2 YYNGEE. The CDR3 is 12 residues long. CDR3 DNA sequence: TGTGCCAGCAACCGAGGGGACACTGAAGCTTTCTTT. Translation: CASNRGDTEAFF.

The chain employs TRBV15 and TRBJ2-7, with D possibly TRBD1 on 5 matching bases. CDR3 length: 14 residues. The V and J ends lost 8 bases and 3 bases respectively, with 17 bases between them. CDR1 is LNHNV and CDR2 is YYDKDF in the germline V gene (reference sequence). CDR3 sequence (DNA): TGTGCCACCGCCGAAAGGGGAAGGGGCTACGAGCAGTACTTC. This translates into CATAERGRGYEQYF.

The chain is built from TRBV11-3 and TRBJ2-5; 13 bases line up with TRBD2. The germline V gene has CDR1 SGHNT and CDR2 YENEEA. CDR3 length equals 18 residues. Germline trimming cut 3 bases from V and 0 bases from J; bases unmatched to any gene: 7. The CDR3 nucleotides are TGTGCCAGCAGCTTCGGACTAGCGGGAGTCACGTACCAAGAGACCCAGTACTTC. This codes for CASSFGLAGVTYQETQYF.

V gene TRBV5-6 combines with J gene TRBJ1-2; D may be TRBD1 (5 bases). The CDR3 runs 14 residues. Germline V gives CDR1 SGHDT, CDR2 YYEEEE. V was shortened by 3 bases and J by 6 bases, with 15 bases between the two germline ends. The CDR3, as DNA: TGTGCCAGCAGCTCCCCTGCGGGACTGGATGGCTACACCTTC. It specifies CASSSPAGLDGYTF.